Sequencing of this TCR beta chain was carried out in a study of blood T cell repertoires in COVID-19. Study-wide background: Sources were T cells, B-cell-depleted T cells, or PBMCs; the material itself was cDNA or gDNA.

With 5 bases removed from V and 10 bases from J, the gap between germline ends came to 12 bases. The germline V gene has CDR1 KGHSH and CDR2 LQKENI. This CDR3 is 13 amino acids long. Per the original data handling: From reference gene primer amplification, estimates of nucleated cell counts were derived. Profiling relied on immunoSEQ multiplex PCR, and the TCRdb table lists in-frame clones only, not all of them. From that table come the V and J calls and clone size; the DNA was used to work out D and trimming. The table lists 97,000 or so clones, 82% of them singletons. The rearrangement joins TRBV18 to TRBJ1-6, with D perhaps TRBD1 (6 bases). Specimen: peripheral blood. The sequence was obtained from a man aged 65 to 79 with active or convalescent COVID-19. Written as DNA, the CDR3 is TGTGCCAGCTCAGGGGACAAGGGATCACCCCTCCACTTT. This gives the protein CASSGDKGSPLHF.